This T cell receptor (beta chain) is from a study of tumor-infiltrating lymphocytes in localized non-small cell lung cancer. Study-level information: The cohort mixed smokers and never-smokers, several histologies, and some post-neoadjuvant-chemotherapy samples. Each patient gave resected tumor and non-adjacent uninvolved lung tissue. Findings of the study overall: Higher tumor T cell infiltration than in uninvolved lung was supported by TCRbeta sequencing. T-cell fraction did not differ between immunotypes IM1 and IM2.

This CDR3 spans 19 amino acids. CDR1 and CDR2 (germline): MNHNS, SASEGT. V shed 2 bases, J shed 1 base, and the junction held 12 bases outside the gene matches. On this clone: Its antigen is not identified.

TCRdb's copy holds only in-frame clones and misses some; the assay was immunoSEQ multiplex PCR. This table holds about 21,000 clones, roughly three quarters found once. The clonotype was recovered from a human donor with non-small cell lung cancer. The J gene is TRBJ2-4, the V gene TRBV6-1; 9 bases agree with TRBD2. The sample comprised lung tumor tissue. The CDR3 DNA follows: TGTGCCAGCAGTGAAAGGGTAGCGGGAGTTGGGGCGGCCAAAAACATTCAGTACTTC. Protein sequence: CASSERVAGVGAAKNIQYF.